This entry features one T cell receptor (beta chain) sequence. TCRdb keeps only in-frame clones here, not all; method: immunoSEQ multiplex PCR. The repertoire includes over a thousand clones, approximately 82% of them detected once, and roughly 12% sits in the top ten. The data were taken from a study of tissue T cells after allogeneic stem cell transplantation. The source was spleen tissue, collected at autopsy. This receptor was taken from a male patient between 35 and 75 years old with steroid-refractory graft-versus-host disease after an allogeneic stem cell transplant. Some T cells may be provided by the graft donor.

The chain's CDR3 is CAWTILGNTEAFF. The CDR3 nucleotides read TGTGCCTGGACCATCCTAGGAAACACTGAAGCTTTCTTT. The chain uses TRBV30 and TRBJ1-1; D gene uncertain. With 4 bases removed from V and 2 bases from J, the gap between germline ends came to 11 bases. The CDR3 contains 13 residues. Germline CDR1 and CDR2: GTSNPN and SVGIG (reference sequence).